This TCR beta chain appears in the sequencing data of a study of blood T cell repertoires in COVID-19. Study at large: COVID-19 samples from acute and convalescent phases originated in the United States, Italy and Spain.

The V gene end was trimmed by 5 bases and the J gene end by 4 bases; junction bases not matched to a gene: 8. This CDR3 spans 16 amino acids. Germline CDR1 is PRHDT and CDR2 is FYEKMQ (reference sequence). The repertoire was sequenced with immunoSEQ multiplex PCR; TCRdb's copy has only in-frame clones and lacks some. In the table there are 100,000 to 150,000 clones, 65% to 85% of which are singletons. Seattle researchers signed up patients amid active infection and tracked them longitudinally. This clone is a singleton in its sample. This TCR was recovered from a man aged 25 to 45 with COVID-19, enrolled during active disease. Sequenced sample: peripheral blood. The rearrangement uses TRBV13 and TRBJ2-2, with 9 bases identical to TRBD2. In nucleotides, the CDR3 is TGTGCCAGCAGCCCAATAGCGGGAGCGGGCACCGGGGAGCTGTTTTTT. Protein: CASSPIAGAGTGELFF.